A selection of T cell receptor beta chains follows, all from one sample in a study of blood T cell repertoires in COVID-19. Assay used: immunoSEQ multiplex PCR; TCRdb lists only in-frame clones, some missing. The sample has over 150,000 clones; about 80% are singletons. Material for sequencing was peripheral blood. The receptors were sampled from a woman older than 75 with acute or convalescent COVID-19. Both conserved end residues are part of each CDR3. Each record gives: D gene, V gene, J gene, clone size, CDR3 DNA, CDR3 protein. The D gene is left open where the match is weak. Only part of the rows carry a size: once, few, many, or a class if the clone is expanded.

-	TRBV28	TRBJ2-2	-	TGTGCCAGCAGCCTCGGGGGAGCGAACACCGGGGAGCTGTTTTTT	CASSLGGANTGELFF
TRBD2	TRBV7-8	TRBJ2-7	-	TGTGCCAGCAGCTCTGGATCCGCTCTGGGACTAGCGGGGGCCGAAACCTACGAGCAGTACTTC	CASSSGSALGLAGAETYEQYF
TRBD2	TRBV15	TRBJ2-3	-	TGTGCCACCAGCAGAGAAGCTGCGGGGGGGCTGAGCACAGATACGCAGTATTTT	CATSREAAGGLSTDTQYF
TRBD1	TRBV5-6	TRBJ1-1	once	TGTGCCAGCAGTCCCGCCGGGACAGTTGAAGCTTTCTTT	CASSPAGTVEAFF
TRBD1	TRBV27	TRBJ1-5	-	TGTGCCAGCAGCCAAGGGACAGTTAGCAATCAGCCCCAGCATTTT	CASSQGTVSNQPQHF
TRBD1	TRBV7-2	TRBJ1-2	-	TGTGCCAGCAGCTTAGCGGGACAGGGGGAAGACTATGGCTACACCTTC	CASSLAGQGEDYGYTF
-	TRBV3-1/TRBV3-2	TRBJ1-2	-	TGTGCCAGCAGCCAAGGTCTTCTCCAGAGGGACTATGGCTACACCTTC	CASSQGLLQRDYGYTF
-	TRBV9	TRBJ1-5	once	TGTGCCAGCAGCGTGGGGCAAAGAGAGCCCCAGCATTTT	CASSVGQREPQHF
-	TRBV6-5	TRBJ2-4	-	TGTGCCAGCAGAGCGACCCTAGCCAAAAACATTCAGTACTTC	CASRATLAKNIQYF
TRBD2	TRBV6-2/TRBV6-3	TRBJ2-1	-	TGTGCCAGCAGCTCCGATCGACTAGCGGAGTTGAATGAGCAGTTCTTC	CASSSDRLAELNEQFF
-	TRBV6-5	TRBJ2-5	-	TGTGCCAGCAGGCGGGACAGAGGGGAGACCCAGTACTTC	CASRRDRGETQYF
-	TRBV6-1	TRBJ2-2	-	TGTGCCAGCAGTGATCAGGGGCGCGGCACCGGGGAGCTGTTTTTT	CASSDQGRGTGELFF
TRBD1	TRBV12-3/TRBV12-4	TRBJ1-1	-	TGTGCCAGCAGTTTGTCAGGGGGTGAAGCTTTCTTT	CASSLSGGEAFF
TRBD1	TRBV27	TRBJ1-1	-	TGTGCCAGCCGAGGACAGGGGGCTTTGAACACTGAAGCTTTCTTT	CASRGQGALNTEAFF
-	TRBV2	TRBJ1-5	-	TGTGCCAGCAGGACCGGGACAAATCAGCCCCAGCATTTT	CASRTGTNQPQHF
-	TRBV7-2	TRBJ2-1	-	TGTGCCAGCAGCTTAGAACCCGTCAGGATCTTC	CASSLEPVRIF
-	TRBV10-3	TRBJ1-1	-	TGTGCCATCAACAGACAGGCGAACACTGAAGCTTTCTTT	CAINRQANTEAFF
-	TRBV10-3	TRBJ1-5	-	TGTGCCATCAGTGAGTCAGGGGTAGGGAATCAGCCCCAGCATTTT	CAISESGVGNQPQHF
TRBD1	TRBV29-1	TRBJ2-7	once	TGCAGCGTAAACAGGGGCGGGGAGCAGTACTTC	CSVNRGGEQYF
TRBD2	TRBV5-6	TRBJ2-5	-	TGTGCCAGCAGCCCGACTAGCCGGGAGACCCAGTACTTC	CASSPTSRETQYF
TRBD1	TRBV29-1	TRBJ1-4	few	TGCAGCGCCATATATACCGGGACAGGGCGGGAAAAACTGTTTTTT	CSAIYTGTGREKLFF
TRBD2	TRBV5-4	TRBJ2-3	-	TGTGCCAGCAGCCTGGGGACTAGCAGAATACCCACAGATACGCAGTATTTT	CASSLGTSRIPTDTQYF
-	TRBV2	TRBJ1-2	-	TGTGCCAGCAGGCGGTCGCTTGGCTACACCTTC	CASRRSLGYTF
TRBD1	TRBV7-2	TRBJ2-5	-	TGTGCCAGCAGCTCCTGGGACAGCCCACAAGAGACCCAGTACTTC	CASSSWDSPQETQYF
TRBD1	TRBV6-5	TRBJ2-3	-	TGTGCCAGCAGCGACACGGGGACAGTCGATACGCAGTATTTT	CASSDTGTVDTQYF
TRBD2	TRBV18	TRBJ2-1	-	TGTGCCAGCTCACCAGCTACAACGGGACTAGCGGGAGTTACGTACAATGAGCAGTTCTTC	CASSPATTGLAGVTYNEQFF
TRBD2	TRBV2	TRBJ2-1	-	TGTGCCAGCAGTGAAGGCGGGGGTTGGGGTGAGCAGTTCTTC	CASSEGGGWGEQFF
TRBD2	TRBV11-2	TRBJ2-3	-	TGTGCCAGCAGCTTCACGGGGGGGCCAGATACGCAGTATTTT	CASSFTGGPDTQYF
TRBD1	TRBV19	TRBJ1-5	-	TGTGCCAGTAGTTTAACCGGGACAGGGGGCGGTAGGGGCAATCAGCCCCAGCATTTT	CASSLTGTGGGRGNQPQHF
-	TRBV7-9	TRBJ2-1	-	TGTGCCAGCAGCGAAGATTGGGGCGAGCAGTTCTTC	CASSEDWGEQFF
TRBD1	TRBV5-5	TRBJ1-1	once	TGTGCCAGCAGCTTTGACGCAGGGGGAACTGAAGCTTTCTTT	CASSFDAGGTEAFF
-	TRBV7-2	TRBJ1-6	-	TGTGCCAGCAGCTGGGGGAGGGATCTTCCCCTCCACTTT	CASSWGRDLPLHF
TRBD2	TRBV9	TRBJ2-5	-	TGTGCCAGCAGCTCGGAGCGGGACGGGGCCGGGACCCAGTACTTC	CASSSERDGAGTQYF
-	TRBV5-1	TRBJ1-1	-	TGCGCCAGCAGCCCGCTTGGCCCCTCAGGAGCTTTCTTT	CASSPLGPSGAFF
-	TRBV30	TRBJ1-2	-	TGTGCCTGGAGCCCAGGATATGGCTACACCTTC	CAWSPGYGYTF
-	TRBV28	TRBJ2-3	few	TGTGCCAGCAGTCAAGGAGGGGAGCAAGATACGCAGTATTTT	CASSQGGEQDTQYF
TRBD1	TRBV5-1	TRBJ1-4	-	TGCGCCAGCAGCTTGGGGGACAGGGAAAAACTGTTTTTT	CASSLGDREKLFF
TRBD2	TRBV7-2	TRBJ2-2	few	TGTGCCAGCAGTTCACTAGCGGACACCGGGGAGCTGTTTTTT	CASSSLADTGELFF
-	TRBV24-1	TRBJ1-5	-	TGTGCCACCAGTGATTCCCGTAGCAATCAGCCCCAGCATTTT	CATSDSRSNQPQHF
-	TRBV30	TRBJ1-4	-	TGTGCCTGGAGTGTACTCAGTCTCGGGAGTGAAAAACTGTTTTTT	CAWSVLSLGSEKLFF
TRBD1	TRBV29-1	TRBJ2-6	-	TGCAGCGTTGCAAGGACAGGGGGCGCTGGGGCCAACGTCCTGACTTTC	CSVARTGGAGANVLTF
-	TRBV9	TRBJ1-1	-	TGTGCCAGCAGCGTAACGGGACTAGGAACTGAAGCTTTCTTT	CASSVTGLGTEAFF
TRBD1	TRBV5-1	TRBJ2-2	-	TGCGCCAGCAGCTTGCGGACAGGGGCGAACACCGGGGAGCTGTTTTTT	CASSLRTGANTGELFF
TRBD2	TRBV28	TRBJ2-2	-	TGTGCCACCATCGGGGGGGCCGGGGAGCTGTTTTTT	CATIGGAGELFF
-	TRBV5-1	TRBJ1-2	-	TGCGCCAGCAGCTGGGGCGGTTCTCTGGACTATGGCTACACCTTC	CASSWGGSLDYGYTF
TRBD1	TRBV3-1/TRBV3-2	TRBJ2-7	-	TGTGCCAGCAGCCATGTCGGGACAGGGGGAGGCGAGCAGTACTTC	CASSHVGTGGGEQYF
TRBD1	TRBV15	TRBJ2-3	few	TGTGCCACCAGCAGAGAATACACCGGGACAGGGTCCTCAGATACGCAGTATTTT	CATSREYTGTGSSDTQYF
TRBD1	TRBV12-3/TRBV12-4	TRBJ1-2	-	TGTGCCAGCAGTCGGGACAGGAACTATGGCTACACCTTC	CASSRDRNYGYTF
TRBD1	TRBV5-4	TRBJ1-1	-	TGTGCCAGCAGCACTGAGGGACAGAGGATCACTGAAGCTTTCTTT	CASSTEGQRITEAFF
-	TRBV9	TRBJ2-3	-	TGTGCCAGCAGCGCGGAGGGACAGCCAGGCACAGATACGCAGTATTTT	CASSAEGQPGTDTQYF
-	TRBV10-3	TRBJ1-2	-	TGTGCCATCAAACCGACAGGCCCCTATGGCTACACCTTC	CAIKPTGPYGYTF
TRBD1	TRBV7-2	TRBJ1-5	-	TGTGCCAGCAGCCCACAGGGGGGGAGCAATCAGCCCCAGCATTTT	CASSPQGGSNQPQHF
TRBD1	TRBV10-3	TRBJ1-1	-	TGTGCCATCAGTGACGGGACAGGGGGCAAGGCTGAAGCTTTCTTT	CAISDGTGGKAEAFF